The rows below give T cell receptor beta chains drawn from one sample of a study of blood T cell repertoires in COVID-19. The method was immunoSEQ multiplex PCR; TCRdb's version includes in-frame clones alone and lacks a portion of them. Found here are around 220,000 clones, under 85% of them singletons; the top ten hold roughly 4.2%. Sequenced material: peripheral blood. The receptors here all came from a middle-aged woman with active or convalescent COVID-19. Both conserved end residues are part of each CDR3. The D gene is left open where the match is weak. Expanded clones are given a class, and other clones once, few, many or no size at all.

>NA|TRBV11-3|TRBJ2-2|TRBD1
TGTGCCAGCAGCTTAGATCCAGGGGGTGGCACCGGGGAGCTGTTTTTT
CASSLDPGGGTGELFF
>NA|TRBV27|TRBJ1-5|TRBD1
TGTGCCAGCAGTGGCGGGACAGGGCTCAATCAGCCCCAGCATTTT
CASSGGTGLNQPQHF
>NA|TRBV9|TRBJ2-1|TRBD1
TGTGCCAGCAGCGTAGGGGACAGGTCTTACAATGAGCAGTTCTTC
CASSVGDRSYNEQFF
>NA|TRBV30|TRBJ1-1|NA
TGTGCCTGGAGTGTTGGGGAGGGGGGTAGAGCTTTCTTT
CAWSVGEGGRAFF
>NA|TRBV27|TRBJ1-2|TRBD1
TGTGCCAGCAGTCGAAACGTCCAGGGGGCCGGCTATGGCTACACCTTC
CASSRNVQGAGYGYTF
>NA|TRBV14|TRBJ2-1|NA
TGTGCCAGCAGCCAAGATCGGGGAAACTTGAGGGACAATGAGCAGTTCTTC
CASSQDRGNLRDNEQFF
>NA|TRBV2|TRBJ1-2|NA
TGTGCCAGCAGTGTGGGACTTGGCTACACCTTC
CASSVGLGYTF
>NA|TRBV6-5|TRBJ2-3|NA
TGTGCCAGCAGTTACTTCGGGGCAGATACGCAGTATTTT
CASSYFGADTQYF
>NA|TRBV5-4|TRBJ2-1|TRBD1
TGTGCCAGCAGCCGGGACAGGAACGATGAGCAGTTCTTC
CASSRDRNDEQFF
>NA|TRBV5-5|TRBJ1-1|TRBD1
TGTGCCAGCAGCAAGCAGGGGGTCACTGAAGCTTTCTTT
CASSKQGVTEAFF
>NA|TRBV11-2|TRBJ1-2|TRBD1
TGTGCCAGCAGCTCAACAGGGGGAGGCTACACCTTC
CASSSTGGGYTF
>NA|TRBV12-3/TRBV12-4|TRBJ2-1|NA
TGTGCCAGCAGCTCGACTAGATATGAGCAGTTCTTC
CASSSTRYEQFF
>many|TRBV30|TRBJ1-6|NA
TGTGCCTGGAGTGGACAGGCTGCGGGTTCACCCCTCCACTTT
CAWSGQAAGSPLHF
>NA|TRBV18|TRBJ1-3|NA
TGTGCCAGCTCACCCGAATTTACAGGCTCTGGAAACACCATATATTTT
CASSPEFTGSGNTIYF
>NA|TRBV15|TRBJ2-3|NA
TGTGCCACCAGCAGAGATTGGGGGGGCACAGATACGCAGTATTTT
CATSRDWGGTDTQYF
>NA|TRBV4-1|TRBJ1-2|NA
TGCGCCAGCAGCCAAGACAGTCTTATATGGGGCTACACCTTC
CASSQDSLIWGYTF
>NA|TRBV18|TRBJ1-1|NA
TGTGCCAGCTCACCACCGGGCTACACTGAAGCTTTCTTT
CASSPPGYTEAFF
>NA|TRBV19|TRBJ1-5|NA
TGTGCCAGTACAAGGGGGAGCCAAAACGATCAGCCCCAGCATTTT
CASTRGSQNDQPQHF
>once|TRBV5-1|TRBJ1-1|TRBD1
TGCGCCAGCAGCTGGGGGACAGACGAGAACACTGAAGCTTTCTTT
CASSWGTDENTEAFF
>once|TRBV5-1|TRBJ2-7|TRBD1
TGCGCCAGCAGCTTGGGTGGGACAGGCTCCTACGAGCAGTACTTC
CASSLGGTGSYEQYF
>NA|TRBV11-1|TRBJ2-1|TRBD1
TGTGCCAGCAGCTTAGCCGGGACAGGGGGCTACAATGAGCAGTTCTTC
CASSLAGTGGYNEQFF
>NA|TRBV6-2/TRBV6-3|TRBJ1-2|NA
TGTGCCAGCAGCACTCCCGCGGCAGGGGCCTTTACCGTCTATGGCTACACCTTC
CASSTPAAGAFTVYGYTF
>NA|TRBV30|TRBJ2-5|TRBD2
TGTGCCTGGATCGGCGGGGGGGTACAAGAGACCCAGTACTTC
CAWIGGGVQETQYF
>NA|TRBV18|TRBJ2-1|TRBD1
TGTGCCAGCACCTCCGGGACAGTAAACAATGAGCAGTTCTTC
CASTSGTVNNEQFF
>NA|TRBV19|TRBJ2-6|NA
TGTGCCAGTAGTATAAATGTTCTCTCTGGGGCCAACGTCCTGACTTTC
CASSINVLSGANVLTF
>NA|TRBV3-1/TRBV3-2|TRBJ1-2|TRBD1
TGTGCCAGCAGCCAAGGTGCCGGGACAGGCTTTAACTATGGCTACACCTTC
CASSQGAGTGFNYGYTF
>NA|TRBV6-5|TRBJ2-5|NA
TGTGCCAGCATCGGCGGGGGCCGGTACCAAGAGACCCAGTACTTC
CASIGGGRYQETQYF
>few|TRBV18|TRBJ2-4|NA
TGTGCCAGCTCACGGGAAGGGGAATGGGCCAAAAACATTCAGTACTTC
CASSREGEWAKNIQYF
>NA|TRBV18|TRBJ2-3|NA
TGTGCCAGCTCACCAGGTCCGGGGGGCACAGATACGCAGTATTTT
CASSPGPGGTDTQYF
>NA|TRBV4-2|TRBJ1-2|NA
TGTGCCAGCAGCCAAGTCGGGGGAGACTATGGCTACACCTTC
CASSQVGGDYGYTF
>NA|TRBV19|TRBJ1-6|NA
TGTGCCAGTAGTACGGCACCCGGGAGGGGGGATTCACCCCTCCACTTT
CASSTAPGRGDSPLHF